The rows below give T cell receptor beta chains drawn from one sample of a study of cytomegalovirus exposure and HLA in healthy donors. The assay was immunoSEQ multiplex PCR, and TCRdb's table has in-frame clones only and misses some. The sample has about 190,000 clones; approximately 80% are singletons. The sample taken for sequencing was PBMCs. The receptor source for this set is a woman aged 45-65 years in good health and CMV-seropositive. Both conserved end residues are part of each CDR3. D genes are given only for firm matches. Size is stated for part of the rows, as once, few or many counts, or as a class when the clone is expanded.

abundance: NA; d_gene: NA; j_gene: TRBJ1-2; v_gene: TRBV29-1; CDR3nt: TGCAGCGTTAAGTTACACAACTATGGCTACACCTTC; CDR3aa: CSVKLHNYGYTF
abundance: NA; d_gene: NA; j_gene: TRBJ2-1; v_gene: TRBV9; CDR3nt: TGTGCCAGCAGCGTAGCGCGGGTTGGTGAGCAGTTCTTC; CDR3aa: CASSVARVGEQFF
abundance: NA; d_gene: TRBD1; j_gene: TRBJ1-1; v_gene: TRBV18; CDR3nt: TGTGCCAGCTCACCCTTGACAGGGGACACTGAAGCTTTCTTT; CDR3aa: CASSPLTGDTEAFF
abundance: NA; d_gene: TRBD2; j_gene: TRBJ2-1; v_gene: TRBV6-5; CDR3nt: TGTGCCAGCAGTTACACCGGGACTAGCTCCTACAATGAGCAGTTCTTC; CDR3aa: CASSYTGTSSYNEQFF
abundance: NA; d_gene: TRBD2; j_gene: TRBJ2-7; v_gene: TRBV7-2; CDR3nt: TGTGCCAGCAGCTTGTCTTCTAGCGGGGGGTCGTACGAGCAGTACTTC; CDR3aa: CASSLSSSGGSYEQYF
abundance: NA; d_gene: TRBD2; j_gene: TRBJ2-7; v_gene: TRBV14; CDR3nt: TGTGCCAGCAGCCAAGAAAGGGACTACTACGAGCAGTACTTC; CDR3aa: CASSQERDYYEQYF
abundance: NA; d_gene: NA; j_gene: TRBJ2-7; v_gene: TRBV7-6; CDR3nt: TGTGCCAGCAGCGCACAGGCCCTAGATTACTACGAGCAGTACTTC; CDR3aa: CASSAQALDYYEQYF
abundance: NA; d_gene: NA; j_gene: TRBJ2-7; v_gene: TRBV4-2; CDR3nt: TGTGCCAGCAGCTTGGCCATCGGGGACGAGCAGTACTTC; CDR3aa: CASSLAIGDEQYF
abundance: NA; d_gene: TRBD2; j_gene: TRBJ2-5; v_gene: TRBV19; CDR3nt: TGTGCCAGTAGTATGTGGCGGGGGGTCGAGACCCAGTACTTC; CDR3aa: CASSMWRGVETQYF
abundance: NA; d_gene: NA; j_gene: TRBJ1-2; v_gene: TRBV30; CDR3nt: TGTGCCTGGACCCCGCAACAGGGCTATGGCTACACCTTC; CDR3aa: CAWTPQQGYGYTF
abundance: NA; d_gene: NA; j_gene: TRBJ2-7; v_gene: TRBV6-1; CDR3nt: TGTGCCAGCAGTACAACGCAGGTGGAGGTCTACGAGCAGTACTTC; CDR3aa: CASSTTQVEVYEQYF
abundance: few; d_gene: NA; j_gene: TRBJ2-6; v_gene: TRBV5-1; CDR3nt: TGCGCCAGCAGCTTTCAATCAACTCCCGGGGCCAACGTCCTGACTTTC; CDR3aa: CASSFQSTPGANVLTF
abundance: NA; d_gene: NA; j_gene: TRBJ1-2; v_gene: TRBV13; CDR3nt: TGTGCCAGCAGCTTACGGGTACTCTATGGCTACACCTTC; CDR3aa: CASSLRVLYGYTF
abundance: NA; d_gene: TRBD2; j_gene: TRBJ2-3; v_gene: TRBV7-8; CDR3nt: TGTGCCAGCAGCAAAGCGGGGGGGCGGGGCACAGATACGCAGTATTTT; CDR3aa: CASSKAGGRGTDTQYF
abundance: NA; d_gene: NA; j_gene: TRBJ1-1; v_gene: TRBV19; CDR3nt: TGTGCCAGTAGTATAGCCTCCCGGGACTGGAACACTGAAGCTTTCTTT; CDR3aa: CASSIASRDWNTEAFF
abundance: NA; d_gene: TRBD1; j_gene: TRBJ1-5; v_gene: TRBV19; CDR3nt: TGTGCCAGTAGTATAGGACAGGGTAGTGAGCCCCAGCATTTT; CDR3aa: CASSIGQGSEPQHF
abundance: NA; d_gene: TRBD2; j_gene: TRBJ2-5; v_gene: TRBV11-2; CDR3nt: TGTGCCAGCAGCTTTCGGGGGGGCCAAGAGACCCAGTACTTC; CDR3aa: CASSFRGGQETQYF
abundance: NA; d_gene: TRBD1; j_gene: TRBJ2-1; v_gene: TRBV5-4; CDR3nt: TGTGCCAGCAGCCATGCCCCGGGACAGGGGGACAATGAGCAGTTCTTC; CDR3aa: CASSHAPGQGDNEQFF
abundance: NA; d_gene: TRBD1; j_gene: TRBJ1-2; v_gene: TRBV7-9; CDR3nt: TGTTCCAGCAGCTTCTCGGTATTGACAGGGACGGATGGCTACACCTTC; CDR3aa: CSSSFSVLTGTDGYTF
abundance: NA; d_gene: TRBD1; j_gene: TRBJ1-1; v_gene: TRBV4-1; CDR3nt: TGCGCCAGCAGCCACCATGGACAGGGGAACACTGAAGCTTTCTTT; CDR3aa: CASSHHGQGNTEAFF
abundance: NA; d_gene: TRBD2; j_gene: TRBJ2-3; v_gene: TRBV7-2; CDR3nt: TGTGCCAGCAGCCCAGCAAAAGGGACTAGCGGGGGAACTCGGGAGTATTTT; CDR3aa: CASSPAKGTSGGTREYF
abundance: NA; d_gene: NA; j_gene: TRBJ2-1; v_gene: TRBV11-2; CDR3nt: TGTGCCAGCAGCTTAGACCCCCGGGGTAATGAGCAGTTCTTC; CDR3aa: CASSLDPRGNEQFF
abundance: NA; d_gene: NA; j_gene: TRBJ1-1; v_gene: TRBV19; CDR3nt: TGTGCCAGTAGTACCCCAGGGGAATGGACTGAAGCTTTCTTT; CDR3aa: CASSTPGEWTEAFF
abundance: NA; d_gene: TRBD2; j_gene: TRBJ2-3; v_gene: TRBV7-6; CDR3nt: TGTGCCAGCAGTCTAGCGGGGGGCCTACCACGCACAGATACGCAGTATTTT; CDR3aa: CASSLAGGLPRTDTQYF
abundance: NA; d_gene: NA; j_gene: TRBJ2-3; v_gene: TRBV11-2; CDR3nt: TGTGCCAGCAGTTCTCCTCGCACAGATACGCAGTATTTT; CDR3aa: CASSSPRTDTQYF
abundance: NA; d_gene: TRBD2; j_gene: TRBJ2-1; v_gene: TRBV18; CDR3nt: TGTGCCAGCTCCTCGGCGGGGGGCGGATCCTACAATGAGCAGTTCTTC; CDR3aa: CASSSAGGGSYNEQFF
abundance: NA; d_gene: TRBD2; j_gene: TRBJ2-3; v_gene: TRBV5-1; CDR3nt: TGCGCCAGCAGCGTAGGGCGGGGGGGAGATACGCAGTATTTT; CDR3aa: CASSVGRGGDTQYF
abundance: NA; d_gene: TRBD2; j_gene: TRBJ2-1; v_gene: TRBV4-2; CDR3nt: TGTGCCAGCAGCCAAGAGGAAAGCGGGGGTAATGAGCAGTTCTTC; CDR3aa: CASSQEESGGNEQFF
abundance: NA; d_gene: NA; j_gene: TRBJ1-6; v_gene: TRBV6-6; CDR3nt: TGTGCCAGCAGTTACTCTTCAGGGGCTGGATCACCCCTCCACTTT; CDR3aa: CASSYSSGAGSPLHF
abundance: few; d_gene: NA; j_gene: TRBJ2-6; v_gene: TRBV10-3; CDR3nt: TGTGCCATCAAAGGGACATATGATTCTGGGGCCAACGTCCTGACTTTC; CDR3aa: CAIKGTYDSGANVLTF
abundance: NA; d_gene: NA; j_gene: TRBJ1-6; v_gene: TRBV6-5; CDR3nt: TGTGCCAGCAGTTACGCGACAGGTAGCAATTCACCCCTCCACTTT; CDR3aa: CASSYATGSNSPLHF
abundance: NA; d_gene: NA; j_gene: TRBJ2-3; v_gene: TRBV5-6; CDR3nt: TGTGCCAGCAGCTCTACAGATACGCAGTATTTT; CDR3aa: CASSSTDTQYF
abundance: NA; d_gene: TRBD2; j_gene: TRBJ2-1; v_gene: TRBV7-9; CDR3nt: TGTGCCAACGCTCGACTAGCGGGGGTTTTAGATAATGAGCAGTTCTTC; CDR3aa: CANARLAGVLDNEQFF
abundance: NA; d_gene: NA; j_gene: TRBJ1-4; v_gene: TRBV29-1; CDR3nt: TGCAGCGTGGCAGTCCAGGGGTACGAAAAACTGTTTTTT; CDR3aa: CSVAVQGYEKLFF
abundance: few; d_gene: NA; j_gene: TRBJ1-1; v_gene: TRBV6-5; CDR3nt: TGTGCCAGCAGTCTCAGGGCGTTGACTGAAGCTTTCTTT; CDR3aa: CASSLRALTEAFF
abundance: NA; d_gene: TRBD1; j_gene: TRBJ2-2; v_gene: TRBV2; CDR3nt: TGTGCCAGCAGTGAAACCCGGACAGGGGACGGGGAGCTGTTTTTT; CDR3aa: CASSETRTGDGELFF
abundance: NA; d_gene: TRBD1; j_gene: TRBJ1-1; v_gene: TRBV6-5; CDR3nt: TGTGCCAGCAGTACACGACAGGGGAGAACTGAAGCTTTCTTT; CDR3aa: CASSTRQGRTEAFF
abundance: NA; d_gene: TRBD2; j_gene: TRBJ2-2; v_gene: TRBV5-6; CDR3nt: TGTGCCAGCAGCATGTTAGCGGGGGGGACCGGGGAGCTGTTTTTT; CDR3aa: CASSMLAGGTGELFF
abundance: NA; d_gene: NA; j_gene: TRBJ2-3; v_gene: TRBV7-9; CDR3nt: TGTGCCAGCAGCTTTGACGCAGGACACGATACGCAGTATTTT; CDR3aa: CASSFDAGHDTQYF
abundance: NA; d_gene: TRBD1; j_gene: TRBJ2-1; v_gene: TRBV7-3; CDR3nt: TGTGCCAGCAGCCCGACGACAGGGCTTGGTGAGCAGTTCTTC; CDR3aa: CASSPTTGLGEQFF
abundance: NA; d_gene: NA; j_gene: TRBJ1-6; v_gene: TRBV27; CDR3nt: TGTGCCAGCAGTTTAGAGTATCGGAGGGGAGGGTCACCCCTCCACTTT; CDR3aa: CASSLEYRRGGSPLHF
abundance: NA; d_gene: TRBD1; j_gene: TRBJ1-1; v_gene: TRBV15; CDR3nt: TGTGCCACCAGCAGAGAAGGGACAGGGGGCAGAAGGACTGAAGCTTTCTTT; CDR3aa: CATSREGTGGRRTEAFF
abundance: NA; d_gene: NA; j_gene: TRBJ2-1; v_gene: TRBV6-1; CDR3nt: TGTGCCAGCAGAATCTTACTGGGCCCCTACAATGAGCAGTTCTTC; CDR3aa: CASRILLGPYNEQFF
abundance: NA; d_gene: NA; j_gene: TRBJ1-2; v_gene: TRBV4-3; CDR3nt: TGCGCCAGCAGCCAAGACGGCAACAGGGCCCACTATGGCTACACCTTC; CDR3aa: CASSQDGNRAHYGYTF
abundance: NA; d_gene: NA; j_gene: TRBJ2-5; v_gene: TRBV6-6; CDR3nt: TGTGCCAGCGGAAACTCGGACCCAGGGATGGAGACCCAGTACTTC; CDR3aa: CASGNSDPGMETQYF
abundance: NA; d_gene: NA; j_gene: TRBJ2-3; v_gene: TRBV4-2; CDR3nt: TGTGCCAGCAGCCAAGTGTCCAGTTCGCAAGATACGCAGTATTTT; CDR3aa: CASSQVSSSQDTQYF
abundance: NA; d_gene: TRBD1; j_gene: TRBJ2-7; v_gene: TRBV4-2; CDR3nt: TGTGCCAGCAGCCCGACAGGGGCTACCTACGAGCAGTACTTC; CDR3aa: CASSPTGATYEQYF
abundance: NA; d_gene: TRBD1; j_gene: TRBJ2-7; v_gene: TRBV5-6; CDR3nt: TGTGCCAGCAGCTTGGGCACAGGGGTGGGAGCCTACGAGCAGTACTTC; CDR3aa: CASSLGTGVGAYEQYF
abundance: NA; d_gene: NA; j_gene: TRBJ2-5; v_gene: TRBV13; CDR3nt: TGTGCCAGCAGCTTATTCCAGGGGAGGGCATCTGAGACCCAGTACTTC; CDR3aa: CASSLFQGRASETQYF
abundance: NA; d_gene: TRBD1; j_gene: TRBJ2-7; v_gene: TRBV7-2; CDR3nt: TGTGCCAGCAGCACAACAGGGGGCGCAGACGAGCAGTACTTC; CDR3aa: CASSTTGGADEQYF
abundance: NA; d_gene: NA; j_gene: TRBJ1-2; v_gene: TRBV4-1; CDR3nt: TGCGCCAGCAGTCCGCTTGGGACAACCAACTATGGCTACACCTTC; CDR3aa: CASSPLGTTNYGYTF
abundance: NA; d_gene: NA; j_gene: TRBJ2-7; v_gene: TRBV12-2; CDR3nt: TGTGCAAGTTGCTTAGCTCCGGGACTAGCGGGGGGCCGGTTCTACGAGCAGTACTTC; CDR3aa: CASCLAPGLAGGRFYEQYF
abundance: NA; d_gene: TRBD2; j_gene: TRBJ2-7; v_gene: TRBV9; CDR3nt: TGTGCCAGCAGCCCATCCGGGACTAGCGGGGGCGAGCAGTACTTC; CDR3aa: CASSPSGTSGGEQYF
abundance: NA; d_gene: TRBD1; j_gene: TRBJ2-7; v_gene: TRBV6-6; CDR3nt: TGTGCCAGCAGCTTTCGGGACAGGGGCTCCTACGAGCAGTACTTC; CDR3aa: CASSFRDRGSYEQYF
abundance: NA; d_gene: TRBD1; j_gene: TRBJ1-5; v_gene: TRBV28; CDR3nt: TGTGCCAGCAGTCCTGGGACAGGGCAAAATCAGCCCCAGCATTTT; CDR3aa: CASSPGTGQNQPQHF
abundance: once; d_gene: NA; j_gene: TRBJ1-6; v_gene: TRBV7-9; CDR3nt: TGTGCCAGCAGCCCGAGGACAGCGCCCGCCGGGTCACCCCTCCACTTT; CDR3aa: CASSPRTAPAGSPLHF
abundance: NA; d_gene: NA; j_gene: TRBJ1-2; v_gene: TRBV7-9; CDR3nt: TGTGCCAGCAGCTTAGCGGGGGGAGTAGGGGACGGCTACACCTTC; CDR3aa: CASSLAGGVGDGYTF
abundance: NA; d_gene: NA; j_gene: TRBJ2-3; v_gene: TRBV4-3; CDR3nt: TGCGCCAGCAGCCACCTGGATACGCAGTATTTT; CDR3aa: CASSHLDTQYF
abundance: NA; d_gene: TRBD1; j_gene: TRBJ2-7; v_gene: TRBV7-2; CDR3nt: TGTGCCAGCAGCTTAGGGGGACAGGGTGGCTACGAGCAGTACTTC; CDR3aa: CASSLGGQGGYEQYF